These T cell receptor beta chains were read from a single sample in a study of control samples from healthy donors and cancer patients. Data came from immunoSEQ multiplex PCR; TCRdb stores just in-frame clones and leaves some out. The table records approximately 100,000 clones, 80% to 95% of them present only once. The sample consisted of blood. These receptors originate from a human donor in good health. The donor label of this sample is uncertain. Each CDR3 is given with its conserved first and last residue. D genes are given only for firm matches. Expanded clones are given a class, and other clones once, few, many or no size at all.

CASSKTSQETQYF	TGTGCCAGCAGCAAGACATCCCAAGAGACCCAGTACTTC	TRBV5-4	.	.	TRBJ2-5
CASSLVVENTEAFF	TGCGCCAGCAGCTTGGTAGTGGAGAACACTGAAGCTTTCTTT	TRBV5-1	.	.	TRBJ1-1
CASDGAGGMDTEAFF	TGTGCCAGCGATGGGGCAGGGGGGATGGACACTGAAGCTTTCTTT	TRBV19	TRBD1	.	TRBJ1-1
CASSEPPRDGYEKLFF	TGTGCCAGCAGCGAACCCCCACGGGACGGCTATGAAAAACTGTTTTTT	TRBV6-2/TRBV6-3	.	.	TRBJ1-4
CASSKTGTGRTGELFF	TGTGCCAGCAGTAAAACCGGGACAGGGCGCACCGGGGAGCTGTTTTTT	TRBV25-1	TRBD1	once	TRBJ2-2
CATSDLKGTGQSAEQFF	TGTGCCACCAGTGATTTGAAGGGGACAGGCCAGTCGGCTGAGCAGTTCTTC	TRBV24-1	TRBD1	.	TRBJ2-1
CASSQGDRGFDQPQHF	TGTGCCAGCAGCCAAGGGGACAGGGGATTCGATCAGCCCCAGCATTTT	TRBV3-1/TRBV3-2	TRBD1	.	TRBJ1-5
CASGSGRAQVETEAFF	TGTGCCAGCGGCTCGGGAAGGGCACAGGTCGAAACTGAAGCTTTCTTT	TRBV7-9	.	.	TRBJ1-1
CASREQGEREKLFF	TGCGCCAGCAGGGAACAAGGGGAGCGTGAAAAACTGTTTTTT	TRBV5-1	.	.	TRBJ1-4
CASSSAQTGSYNEQFF	TGTGCCAGCAGCTCCGCCCAAACAGGCTCCTACAATGAGCAGTTCTTC	TRBV5-4	.	.	TRBJ2-1
CASIPGDRSNTEAFF	TGTGCCAGCATCCCGGGCGACAGGTCGAACACTGAAGCTTTCTTT	TRBV5-5	.	.	TRBJ1-1
CASSPQGYGNQPQHF	TGTGCCAGCTCACCACAGGGCTATGGCAATCAGCCCCAGCATTTT	TRBV18	.	.	TRBJ1-5
CASCERAADNYEQYF	TGTGCCAGCTGTGAACGGGCAGCCGATAACTACGAGCAGTACTTC	TRBV6-1	.	.	TRBJ2-7
CASSNGGWDTEAFF	TGTGCCAGTAGCAACGGGGGTTGGGACACTGAAGCTTTCTTT	TRBV19	.	.	TRBJ1-1
CASSQSARDDNEQFF	TGCGCCAGCAGTCAATCGGCGAGGGATGACAATGAGCAGTTCTTC	TRBV23-1	.	.	TRBJ2-1
CASSWGPGFDNSPLHF	TGTGCCAGCAGCTGGGGCCCCGGGTTTGATAATTCACCCCTCCACTTT	TRBV5-8	.	.	TRBJ1-6
CASSPRKKGNTIYF	TGTGCCAGCTCACCAAGGAAGAAGGGAAACACCATATATTTT	TRBV18	.	once	TRBJ1-3
CASSISEQGYNSPLHF	TGTGCCAGTAGTATCTCCGAACAGGGCTATAATTCACCCCTCCACTTT	TRBV19	.	few	TRBJ1-6
CANGGTANTGELFF	TGTGCCAACGGGGGGACAGCGAACACCGGGGAGCTGTTTTTT	TRBV6-9	.	.	TRBJ2-2
CASRTGGNSPLHF	TGTGCCAGCAGGACAGGGGGTAATTCACCCCTCCACTTT	TRBV25-1	TRBD1	.	TRBJ1-6
CASSLVGAEEQFF	TGCGCCAGCAGCTTGGTGGGGGCAGAAGAGCAGTTCTTC	TRBV5-1	.	.	TRBJ2-1
CASRPPGQGNYGYTF	TGTGCCAGCAGACCCCCGGGACAGGGGAACTATGGCTACACCTTC	TRBV28	TRBD1	.	TRBJ1-2
CATSDSRGPDGVYTF	TGTGCCACCAGTGACTCACGAGGGCCAGATGGTGTCTACACCTTC	TRBV24-1	.	.	TRBJ1-2
CASSRRQAYGYTF	TGTGCCAGCAGCCGAAGACAGGCCTATGGCTACACCTTC	TRBV12-3/TRBV12-4	.	.	TRBJ1-2
CATSSDLNIQYF	TGTGCCACCAGCAGCGATCTAAACATTCAGTACTTC	TRBV15	.	.	TRBJ2-4
CATSDRDRYYGYTF	TGTGCCACCAGTGATAGGGACAGATATTATGGCTACACCTTC	TRBV24-1	TRBD1	.	TRBJ1-2
CASSLDDRDGYTF	TGTGCCAGCAGCTTAGACGACAGGGACGGCTACACCTTC	TRBV7-9	TRBD1	.	TRBJ1-2
CASSLALGLAGGDTQYF	TGCGCCAGCAGCCTTGCCTTGGGACTAGCGGGGGGGGATACGCAGTATTTT	TRBV4-3	TRBD2	.	TRBJ2-3
CASSSQRGGLETQYF	TGTGCCAGCAGCTCACAGCGGGGGGGCTTGGAGACCCAGTACTTC	TRBV14	TRBD2	.	TRBJ2-5